This T cell receptor (beta chain) was captured by sequencing in a study of blood T cell repertoires in COVID-19. For the study at large: Acute-phase and convalescent COVID-19 samples originated in the United States, Italy and Spain. PBMCs, B-cell-depleted T cells, or T cells provided the cDNA or gDNA that made up the material.

This CDR3 is 15 amino acids long. V was pared by 4 bases and J by 0 bases, with 10 bases between. Germline-derived CDR1 and CDR2 are SNHLY and FYNNEI. Clones were read by immunoSEQ multiplex PCR, and TCRdb kept only the in-frame ones, dropping some. The top ten clones hold about 3.9% of a sample with 140,000 or so clones, around 76% of them seen once. The chain recombines TRBV2 with TRBJ2-1, with TRBD1 as a possible D gene (6 bases). The sequencing sample was made of peripheral blood. The source of this sequence is a man between 60 and 75 years old with acute or convalescent COVID-19. In DNA form, the CDR3 reads TGTGCCAGCAGTGCCGGACAGAGCTCCTACAATGAGCAGTTCTTC. Its protein is CASSAGQSSYNEQFF.